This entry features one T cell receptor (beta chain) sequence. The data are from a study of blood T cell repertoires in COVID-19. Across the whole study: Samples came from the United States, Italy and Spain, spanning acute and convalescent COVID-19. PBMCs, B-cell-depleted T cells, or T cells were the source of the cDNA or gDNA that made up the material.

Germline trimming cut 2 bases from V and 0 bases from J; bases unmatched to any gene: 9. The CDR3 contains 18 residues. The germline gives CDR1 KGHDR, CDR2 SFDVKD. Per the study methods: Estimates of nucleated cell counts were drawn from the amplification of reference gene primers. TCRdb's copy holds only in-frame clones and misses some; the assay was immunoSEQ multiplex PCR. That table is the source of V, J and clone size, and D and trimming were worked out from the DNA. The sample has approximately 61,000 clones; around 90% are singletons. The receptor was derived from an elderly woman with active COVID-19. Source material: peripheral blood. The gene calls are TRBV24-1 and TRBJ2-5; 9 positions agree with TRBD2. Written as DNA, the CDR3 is TGTGCCACCAGTGATTACAGCGGGGGGCCACCGTACCAAGAGACCCAGTACTTC. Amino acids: CATSDYSGGPPYQETQYF.